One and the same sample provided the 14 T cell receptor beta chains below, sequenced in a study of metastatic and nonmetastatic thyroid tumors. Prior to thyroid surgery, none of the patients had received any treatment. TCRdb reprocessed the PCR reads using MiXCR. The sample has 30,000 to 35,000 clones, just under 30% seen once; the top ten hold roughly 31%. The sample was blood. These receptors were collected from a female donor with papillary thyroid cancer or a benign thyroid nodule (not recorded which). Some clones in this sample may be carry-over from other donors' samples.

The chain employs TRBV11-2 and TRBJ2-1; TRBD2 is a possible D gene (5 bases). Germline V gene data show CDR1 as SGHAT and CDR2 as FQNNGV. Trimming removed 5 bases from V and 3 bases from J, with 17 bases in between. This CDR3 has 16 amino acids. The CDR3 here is CASSPRRAAVYNEQFF. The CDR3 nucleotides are TGTGCCAGCAGCCCTCGCCGAGCGGCCGTCTACAATGAGCAGTTCTTC.

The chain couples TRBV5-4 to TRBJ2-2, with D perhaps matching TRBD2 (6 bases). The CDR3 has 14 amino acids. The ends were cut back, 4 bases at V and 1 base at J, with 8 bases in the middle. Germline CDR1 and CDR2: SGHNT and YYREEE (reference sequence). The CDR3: CASSTGLNTGELFF. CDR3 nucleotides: TGTGCCAGCAGCACGGGACTGAACACCGGGGAGCTGTTTTTT. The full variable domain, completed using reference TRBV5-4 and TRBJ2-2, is ETGVTQSPTHLIKTRGQQVTLRCSSQSGHNTVSWYQQALGQGPQFIFQYYREEENGRGNFPPRFSGLQFPNYSSELNVNALELDDSALYLCASSTGLNTGELFFGEGSRLTVL.

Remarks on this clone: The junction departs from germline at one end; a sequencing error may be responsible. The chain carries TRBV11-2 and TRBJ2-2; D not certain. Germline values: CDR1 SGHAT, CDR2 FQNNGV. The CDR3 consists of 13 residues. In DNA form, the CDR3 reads TGTGCCAGCAGCTTTGGATACACCGTGGAGCTGTTTTTT. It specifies CASSFGYTVELFF.

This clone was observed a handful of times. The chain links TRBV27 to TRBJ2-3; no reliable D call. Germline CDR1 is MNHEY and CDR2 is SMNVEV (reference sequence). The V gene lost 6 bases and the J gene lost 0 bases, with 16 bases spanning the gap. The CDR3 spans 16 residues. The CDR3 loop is CASSEWAPSSTDTQYF. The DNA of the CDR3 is TGTGCCAGCAGCGAGTGGGCGCCTTCTAGCACAGATACGCAGTATTTT.

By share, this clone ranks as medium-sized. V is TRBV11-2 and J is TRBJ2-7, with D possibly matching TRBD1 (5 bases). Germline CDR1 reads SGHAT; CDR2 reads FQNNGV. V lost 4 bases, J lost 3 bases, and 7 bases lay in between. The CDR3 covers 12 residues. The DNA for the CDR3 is TGTGCCAGCAGCTCGCAGGGCTACGAGCAGTACTTC. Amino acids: CASSSQGYEQYF.

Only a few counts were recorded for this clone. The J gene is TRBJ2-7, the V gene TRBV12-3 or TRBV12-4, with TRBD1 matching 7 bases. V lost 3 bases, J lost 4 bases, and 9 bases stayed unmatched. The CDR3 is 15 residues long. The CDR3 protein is CASSFRQGLWYEQYF. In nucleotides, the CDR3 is TGTGCCAGCAGTTTTAGACAGGGTCTATGGTACGAGCAGTACTTC.

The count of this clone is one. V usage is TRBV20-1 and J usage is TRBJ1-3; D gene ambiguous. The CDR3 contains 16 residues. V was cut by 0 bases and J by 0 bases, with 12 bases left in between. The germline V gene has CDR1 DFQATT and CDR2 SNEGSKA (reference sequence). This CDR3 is CSARDRWGGSGNTIYF. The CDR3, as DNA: TGCAGTGCTAGAGATCGGTGGGGTGGCTCTGGAAACACCATATATTTT.

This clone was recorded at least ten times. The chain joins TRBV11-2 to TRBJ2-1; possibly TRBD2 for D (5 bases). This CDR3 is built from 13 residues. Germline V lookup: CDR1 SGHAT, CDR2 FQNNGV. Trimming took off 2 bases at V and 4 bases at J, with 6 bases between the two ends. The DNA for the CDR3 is TGTGCCAGCAGCTTACGGGGTTACAATGAGCAGTTCTTC. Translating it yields CASSLRGYNEQFF.

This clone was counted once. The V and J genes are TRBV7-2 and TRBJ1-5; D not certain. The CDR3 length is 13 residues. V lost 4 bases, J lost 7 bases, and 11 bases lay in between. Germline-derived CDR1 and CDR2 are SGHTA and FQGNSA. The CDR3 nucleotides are TGTGCCAGCAGCTCCGGAGGGCAGCAGCCCCAGCATTTT. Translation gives CASSSGGQQPQHF.

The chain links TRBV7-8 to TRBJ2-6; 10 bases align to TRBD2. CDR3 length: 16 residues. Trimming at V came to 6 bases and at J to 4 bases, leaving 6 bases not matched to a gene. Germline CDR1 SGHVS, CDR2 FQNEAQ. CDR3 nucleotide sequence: TGTGCCAGCAGTCCAGCGGGAGGGCTCGGGGCCAACGTCCTGACTTTC. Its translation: CASSPAGGLGANVLTF.

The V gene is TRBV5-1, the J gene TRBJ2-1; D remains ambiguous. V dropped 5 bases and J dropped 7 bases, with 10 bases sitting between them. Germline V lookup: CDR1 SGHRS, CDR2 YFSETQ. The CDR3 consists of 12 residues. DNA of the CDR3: TGCGCCAGCAGGTTGTGGGATAATGAGCAGTTCTTC. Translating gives CASRLWDNEQFF.

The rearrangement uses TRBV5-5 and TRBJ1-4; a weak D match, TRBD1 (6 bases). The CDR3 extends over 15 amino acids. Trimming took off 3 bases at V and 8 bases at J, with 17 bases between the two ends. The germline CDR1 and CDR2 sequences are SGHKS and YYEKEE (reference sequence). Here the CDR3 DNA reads TGTGCCAGCAGCTGGGAGGGGGGCCGGGAGGAAAAACTGTTTTTT. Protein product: CASSWEGGREEKLFF. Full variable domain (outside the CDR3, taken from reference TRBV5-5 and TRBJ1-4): DAGVTQSPTHLIKTRGQQVTLRCSPISGHKSVSWYQQVLGQGPQFIFQYYEKEERGRGNFPDRFSARQFPNYSSELNVNALLLGDSALYLCASSWEGGREEKLFFGSGTQLSVL.

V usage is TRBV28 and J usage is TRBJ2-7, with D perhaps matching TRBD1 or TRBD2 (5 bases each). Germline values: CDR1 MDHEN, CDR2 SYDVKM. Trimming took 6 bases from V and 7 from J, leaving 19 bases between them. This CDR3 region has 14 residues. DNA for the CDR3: TGTGCCAGCAGCGACGGGACGCATTCCCGGGAGCAGTACTTC. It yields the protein CASSDGTHSREQYF.

The CDR3 reads CATSLGDGEAFF. In DNA, the CDR3 is TGTGCCACCAGTCTGGGCGACGGTGAAGCTTTCTTT. The genes are TRBV24-1 and TRBJ1-1; D remains unclear. This CDR3 region has 12 residues. The V end lost 6 bases, the J end lost 7 bases, and 11 bases lay between the germline ends. CDR1 is KGHDR, CDR2 SFDVKD, per germline.